The T cell receptor beta chain described here comes from a study of CD8 T cells in ankylosing spondylitis. This clonotype was seen at least ten times. What it recognizes is unknown. Germline lookup yields CDR1 LNHDA and CDR2 SQIVND (reference sequence). Deletions cut 6 bases from V and 3 bases from J, with 15 bases between. This CDR3 is built from 15 residues. General study findings and limits: Previous work reported some of these motif variants in the synovial fluid and blood of reactive arthritis. Disease-linked clones reportedly showed significant enrichment in matched ankylosing spondylitis synovial fluid. Peripheral blood held disease-linked clones only at relatively low frequency, and these were CD8+. A TCR beta motif of about eight highly homologous variants appeared characteristic of ankylosing spondylitis blood.

TCRdb reanalysed the 5' RACE reads using MiXCR and keeps one entry per CDR3 protein. The sample has 50,000 or so distinct CDR3 sequences, 6.5% to 9% seen once; the top ten hold over 6.5%. The TCR comes from a female donor with ankylosing spondylitis or in good health (not recorded which). The chain combines TRBV19 with TRBJ2-1; no reliable D call. The specimen sequenced was blood, either unsorted or a sorted T cell fraction (not recorded which). CDR3 in amino acids: CASSPNTVLYNEQFF. CDR3 DNA sequence: TGTGCCAGTAGCCCAAATACCGTCCTCTACAATGAGCAGTTCTTC.